These 15 T cell receptor beta chains share one sample of origin, sequenced in a study of post-analysis software for immune sequencing data. Findings and limits, study-wide: Controls had lower frequencies than patients of four or five TRBV segments, which included TRBV5-6, TRBV5-1 and TRBV20-1.

Unique-molecular-identifier-tagged TCR beta cDNA libraries were used. TCRdb re-called the PCR reads through MiXCR, storing one row per CDR3 protein. The sample has about 760,000 distinct CDR3 sequences, 30% seen once. The antigens for these receptors are not known. The sequencing input was blood. These receptors were taken from a girl aged 5 to 17 with multiple sclerosis.

The chain combines TRBV29-1 with TRBJ2-1; D uncertain. V was shortened by 2 bases and J by 6 bases, with 11 bases between the two germline ends. The germline V gene encodes CDR1 SQVTM and CDR2 ANQGSEA. CDR3 length equals 13 residues. CDR3 DNA: TGCAGCGTTGAACCCCGGGCCACCAATGAGCAGTTCTTC. Amino acids: CSVEPRATNEQFF.

This chain joins TRBV13 and TRBJ1-6, with a tentative D call TRBD1 (5 bases). V shed 2 bases and J shed 9 bases, with 11 bases lying between them. The CDR3 is 14 amino acids. Germline V lookup: CDR1 PRHDT, CDR2 FYEKMQ (reference sequence). Here the CDR3 DNA reads TGTGCCAGCAGCTTAAACGGGGCTTCTTCACCCCTCCACTTT. The encoded protein is CASSLNGASSPLHF.

The chain carries TRBV28 and TRBJ1-5; 7 nucleotides match TRBD1. This CDR3 is built from 15 residues. V was pared by 1 base and J by 7 bases, with 7 bases of the junction left unmatched. Germline-derived CDR1 and CDR2 are MDHEN and SYDVKM. DNA of the CDR3: TGTGCCAGCAGTTTATTGGGTCAGGGGGGCCAGCCCCAGCATTTT. It is translated as CASSLLGQGGQPQHF.

This clonotype occurred a few times. The CDR3 here is CSAVRTGFTYEQYF. The CDR3 nucleotides read TGCAGTGCTGTTAGGACAGGATTTACCTACGAGCAGTACTTC. The chain is built from TRBV20-1 and TRBJ2-7, with TRBD1 identical over 7 bases. Germline CDR1 reads DFQATT; CDR2 reads SNEGSKA (reference sequence). This CDR3 is built from 14 residues. The V gene end was trimmed by 5 bases and the J gene end by 2 bases; junction bases not matched to a gene: 9.

This clonotype was counted only a few times. This chain links TRBV27 with TRBJ1-1, with TRBD1 as a possible D gene (5 bases). Germline V gene data show CDR1 as MNHEY and CDR2 as SMNVEV (reference sequence). CDR3 size: 14 residues. The V gene lost 3 bases and the J gene lost 4 bases, with 12 bases spanning the gap. The CDR3 region is CASSLGGRGTEAFF. The CDR3 DNA reads TGTGCCAGCAGTTTGGGGGGACGAGGCACTGAAGCTTTCTTT.

This clonotype was seen a handful of times. The chain carries TRBV28 and TRBJ2-3, with TRBD2 matching 7 bases. The V and J ends lost 10 bases and 2 bases, in that order; junction bases with no gene match: 12. The length of the CDR3 is 15 residues. Germline V gives CDR1 MDHEN, CDR2 SYDVKM. CDR3 in amino acids: CAISVSAGVTDTQYF. DNA for the CDR3: TGTGCCATCTCAGTTTCGGCGGGGGTCACAGATACGCAGTATTTT.

Remarks on this clonotype: Germline and junction disagree at one end, which may indicate a read error. This rearrangement joins TRBV7-2 to TRBJ2-6; 10 bases match TRBD1. The length of the CDR3 is 18 residues. In germline, CDR1 is SGHTA, CDR2 FQGNSA. The CDR3 region has the DNA TGTGCCGGCAGCTTAGTGGGACAGGGGCTCTCTGGGGCCAACGTCCTGACTTTC. It is translated as CAGSLVGQGLSGANVLTF.

This clonotype was observed a handful of times. The V gene is TRBV9, the J gene TRBJ2-3, with 13 bases matching TRBD2. Per germline, CDR1 SGDLS and CDR2 YYNGEE. After removal of 6 bases from V and 4 bases from J, the junction contained 11 bases not matched to a gene. The CDR3 spans 17 residues. CDR3 DNA: TGTGCCAGCACCCCGACTAGCGGGGGGAGCTTTGCAGATACGCAGTATTTT. Amino acids: CASTPTSGGSFADTQYF.

As regards this clonotype: A junction boundary mismatches the germline segment, possibly from a read error. The chain is built from TRBV20-1 and TRBJ2-2, with D uncertain. The CDR3 is 12 residues long. The germline V gene encodes CDR1 DFQATT and CDR2 SNEGSKA (reference sequence). The CDR3, as DNA: TGCGGTGCTATCAGGATAACCGGGGAGCTGTTTTTT. It codes for CGAIRITGELFF.

In this sample, this clonotype turned up a few times. The chain is built from TRBV6-6 and TRBJ2-5, with TRBD2 as a possible D gene (6 bases). V was pared by 9 bases and J by 4 bases, with 21 bases between. The CDR3 sequence is 15 residues long. In germline, CDR1 is MNHNY, CDR2 SVGAGI (reference sequence). The CDR3 coding sequence is TGTGCCAGTCACCCTCTAGGACTACCCGGAGAGACCCAGTACTTC. Amino acid sequence: CASHPLGLPGETQYF.

The V call is TRBV6-2 or TRBV6-3, the J call TRBJ2-2; D call uncertain. The CDR3 runs to 16 residues. V lost 2 bases to trimming and J lost 6 bases, with 16 bases between them. Germline-derived CDR1 and CDR2 are MNHEY and SVGEGT. The DNA of the CDR3 is TGTGCCAGCAGTTACCCCACCGCGGTGTACCCCGGGGAGCTGTTTTTT. Amino acids: CASSYPTAVYPGELFF.

This clonotype was seen just once. The rearrangement uses TRBV7-9 and TRBJ1-5; TRBD1 agrees at 10 bases. V shed 4 bases and J 4 bases; nucleotides not matched to a gene: 10. In germline, CDR1 is SEHNR, CDR2 FQNEAQ (reference sequence). The CDR3 length is 17 residues. The CDR3 here is CASSSPGTGDLNQPQHF. The DNA of the CDR3 is TGTGCCAGCAGCTCCCCTGGGACAGGGGACTTGAATCAGCCCCAGCATTTT.

This clonotype was found a few times. J is TRBJ1-6 and V is TRBV9, with TRBD1 matching 7 bases. V lost 0 bases and J lost 2; bases outside the gene matches: 5. CDR3 length: 17 amino acids. Germline-derived CDR1 and CDR2 are SGDLS and YYNGEE. CDR3 DNA sequence: TGTGCCAGCAGCGTAGGTGGGACAGCCGCCTATAATTCACCCCTCCACTTT. Translating it yields CASSVGGTAAYNSPLHF.

This clonotype was seen a handful of times. The J gene is TRBJ1-2, the V gene TRBV29-1; no clear D. Trimming left V 7 bases short and J 4 bases short, with 13 bases between. CDR3 length: 12 amino acids. Per the germline V gene, CDR1 is SQVTM and CDR2 is ANQGSEA. This CDR3 reads CSGLTSIYGYTF. The CDR3 coding sequence is TGCAGCGGCCTCACCAGTATCTATGGCTACACCTTC.

The V and J genes are TRBV4-1 and TRBJ1-5; 8 bases are a match to TRBD1. J gave up 3 bases and V 1 base, and 14 bases lay outside the gene matches. Looked up from germline, CDR1 is MGHRA and CDR2 is YSYEKL. The CDR3 covers 19 residues. CDR3 in amino acids: CASSQVFGRQGLVNQPQHF. The CDR3 nucleotides read TGCGCCAGCAGCCAAGTCTTTGGGCGACAGGGGTTGGTCAATCAGCCCCAGCATTTT.